The 17 T cell receptor beta chains below come from one sample, sequenced in a study of T-cell reconstitution after alpha-beta-depleted transplantation in children. As it was prepared, the TCRbeta library received unique molecular identifiers. Each CDR3 protein gets one entry after TCRdb re-called the PCR reads with MiXCR. This table has about 120,000 distinct CDR3 sequences, around a tenth appearing once. Specimen: PBMCs, collected before TCRalphabeta/CD19-depleted stem cell transplant. These TCRs come from a boy between 2 and 15 years old with acute lymphoblastic leukemia, due to receive a stem cell transplant.

The table lists this clonotype with a few counts. This sequence joins TRBV20-1 and TRBJ2-7; D gene ambiguous. The CDR3 extends over 13 amino acids. V shed 4 bases and J shed 4 bases, with 14 bases lying between them. Germline loops: CDR1 DFQATT, CDR2 SNEGSKA (reference sequence). CDR3 bases: TGCAGTGCTAATAGAGCCGGAGCGTACGAGCAGTACTTC. Translated, it gives CSANRAGAYEQYF.

This clonotype was seen only a few times. This sequence joins TRBV5-1 and TRBJ2-1; D possibly corresponds to TRBD1 (6 bases). Germline V lookup: CDR1 SGHRS, CDR2 YFSETQ. CDR3 size: 15 residues. The V gene lost 3 bases and the J gene lost 7 bases, with 17 bases spanning the gap. DNA of the CDR3: TGCGCCAGCAGCTGGGGGCCCGGGGTTGTGAATGAGCAGTTCTTC. Its translation is CASSWGPGVVNEQFF.

This chain uses TRBV3-1 with TRBJ1-2; D is undetermined. The CDR3 sequence is 11 residues long. In germline, CDR1 is LGHDT, CDR2 YNNKEL (reference sequence). V gave up 2 bases and J gave up 7 bases, with 5 bases separating them. This CDR3 is CASSQRAGYTF. The CDR3 DNA follows: TGTGCCAGCAGCCAACGGGCTGGCTACACCTTC.

The chain links TRBV5-1 to TRBJ2-1; TRBD2 matches 8 bases. The junction had 4 bases not matched to a gene; V was cut back by 0 bases and J by 2 bases. The germline V gene has CDR1 SGHRS and CDR2 YFSETQ. The length of the CDR3 is 16 residues. This CDR3 reads CASSLAARGAYNEQFF. DNA of the CDR3: TGCGCCAGCAGCTTGGCGGCGCGGGGGGCCTACAATGAGCAGTTCTTC.

This clonotype was observed at least ten times. CDR3 loop: CASSLGLADYNEQFF. CDR3 nucleotide sequence: TGCGCCAGCAGCTTGGGACTAGCAGACTACAATGAGCAGTTCTTC. This chain uses TRBV5-1 with TRBJ2-1; 7 nucleotides agree with TRBD2. The V segment lost 0 bases and the J segment 3 bases; nucleotides outside the gene matches: 3. Germline CDR1 reads SGHRS; CDR2 reads YFSETQ. The length of the CDR3 is 15 residues.

This clonotype has ten or more counts. The chain joins TRBV12-3 or TRBV12-4 to TRBJ2-7; the D is unclear. Trimming left V 3 bases short and J 0 bases short, with 6 bases between. This CDR3 region has 13 residues. The CDR3 loop reads CASSFRRSYEQYF. CDR3 nucleotides: TGTGCCAGCAGTTTTCGGCGCTCCTACGAGCAGTACTTC.

This rearrangement joins TRBV6-1 to TRBJ2-1; the D is unclear. Per the germline V gene, CDR1 is MNHNS and CDR2 is SASEGT. The CDR3 runs 16 residues. The V end lost 6 bases, the J end lost 6 bases, and 21 bases lay between the germline ends. The CDR3 sequence: CASRTHDSGSTNEQFF. The DNA for the CDR3 is TGTGCCAGCAGGACCCATGATAGTGGTAGTACCAATGAGCAGTTCTTC.

This clonotype came up a few times. This chain uses TRBV6-1 with TRBJ1-2; tentative D call: TRBD1 (5 bases). CDR3 length: 13 amino acids. Trimming pared 6 bases from V and 4 bases from J, leaving 12 bases between. Germline loops: CDR1 MNHNS, CDR2 SASEGT. The CDR3 region has the DNA TGTGCCAGCAGCAGGCGGGGCCTCTATGGCTACACCTTC. It translates to CASSRRGLYGYTF.

The chain uses TRBV2 and TRBJ2-1; D is ambiguous. The ends were cut back, 4 bases at V and 4 bases at J, with 8 bases in the middle. CDR1 is SNHLY, CDR2 FYNNEI, per germline. CDR3 length: 13 amino acids. CDR3 nucleotide sequence: TGTGCCAGCAGTGGCCAACGATACAATGAGCAGTTCTTC. It translates to CASSGQRYNEQFF.

In its sample, this clonotype was seen many times. The rearrangement links TRBV4-1 to TRBJ2-5; D might be TRBD2 (6 bases). Germline V gives CDR1 MGHRA, CDR2 YSYEKL. This CDR3 spans 15 amino acids. The V and J ends lost 0 bases and 9 bases respectively, with 17 bases between them. CDR3 bases: TGCGCCAGCAGCCAAGAACAACTAGCCTCCGGGGCCCAGTACTTC. Protein: CASSQEQLASGAQYF.

The rearrangement links TRBV5-1 to TRBJ2-5; D tentatively fits TRBD1 or TRBD2 (5 bases each). Germline values: CDR1 SGHRS, CDR2 YFSETQ. V lost 3 bases to trimming and J lost 7 bases, with 13 bases between them. The CDR3 runs 13 residues. The CDR3 loop is CASSSPGPGTQYF. CDR3 DNA sequence: TGCGCCAGCAGCTCTCCGGGACCAGGGACCCAGTACTTC.

This clonotype was observed a few times. The V and J genes are TRBV5-1 and TRBJ2-2, with unresolved D. From germline, CDR1 is SGHRS and CDR2 YFSETQ. Trimming pared 3 bases from V and 5 bases from J, leaving 14 bases between. This CDR3 has 15 amino acids. CDR3 nucleotide sequence: TGCGCCAGCAGCTCACACTCCCCGAGGACCGGGGAGCTGTTTTTT. It is translated as CASSSHSPRTGELFF.

This clonotype was seen at least ten times. This chain uses TRBV5-1 with TRBJ1-1; TRBD1 matches at 8 bases. J was trimmed by 2 bases and V by 4 bases; bases with no gene match: 4. The CDR3 runs to 14 residues. Germline V CDR1 and CDR2: SGHRS, YFSETQ. The chain's CDR3 is CASSLDRANTEAFF. Here the CDR3 DNA reads TGCGCCAGCAGCCTGGACAGGGCTAACACTGAAGCTTTCTTT.

There are many counts of this clonotype. The V call is TRBV6-5, the J call TRBJ2-5, with 11 bases aligning to TRBD2. The CDR3 consists of 15 residues. V trimming: 6 bases; J trimming: 4 bases; junction bases outside the gene matches: 7. Germline assignment: CDR1 MNHEY and CDR2 SVGAGI. The CDR3 is CASRLAGGPSETQYF. Here the CDR3 DNA reads TGTGCCAGCAGATTAGCGGGAGGGCCTTCAGAGACCCAGTACTTC.

This clonotype has more than one count but fewer than ten. The V call is TRBV2, the J call TRBJ2-5; possibly TRBD2 for D (5 bases). There are 15 residues in the CDR3. From germline, CDR1 is SNHLY and CDR2 FYNNEI. V was shortened by 8 bases and J by 1 base, with 17 bases between the two germline ends. This CDR3 reads CASGGLGGPQETQYF. In nucleotides, the CDR3 is TGTGCCAGCGGTGGTTTAGGCGGGCCCCAAGAGACCCAGTACTTC. The whole variable domain, remainder taken from reference TRBV2 and TRBJ2-5, is EPEVTQTPSHQVTQMGQEVILRCVPISNHLYFYWYRQILGQKVEFLVSFYNNEISEKSEIFDDQFSVERPDGSNFTLKIRSTKLEDSAMYFCASGGLGGPQETQYFGPGTRLLVL.

The rearrangement links TRBV6-4 to TRBJ1-5, with no clear D. Germline V gene lookup returns CDR1 MRHNA and CDR2 SNTAGT. Trimming stripped 5 bases from V and 5 bases from J, with 13 bases between. This CDR3 is 14 amino acids long. The CDR3 region is CASSPAAGYQPQHF. CDR3 DNA sequence: TGTGCCAGCAGTCCCGCGGCGGGGTATCAGCCCCAGCATTTT.

This clonotype was seen only a few times. The chain joins TRBV18 to TRBJ1-1; no reliable D call. CDR1 is KGHSH and CDR2 is LQKENI in the germline V gene. This CDR3 has 15 residues. V shed 3 bases and J shed 1 base, with 12 bases lying between them. CDR3 coding DNA: TGTGCCAGCTCACCCTCCGGACCGAAGAACACTGAAGCTTTCTTT. It encodes CASSPSGPKNTEAFF.